This T cell receptor (beta chain) originates from a study of regulatory T cells in long-lasting Graves disease. This clonotype came up many times. No antigen is known for it. The study, taken as a whole, reports: Thyroid tissue went unstudied; only peripheral blood was examined.

The time point: newly diagnosed GD, antithyroid drugs for less than 3 months. Isolated PBMC RNA provided the starting material for the TCR library. CDR1 is SGHRS, CDR2 YFSETQ, per germline. This CDR3 has 16 amino acids. V gave up 4 bases and J gave up 9 bases, with 23 bases separating them. Construction of the TCR beta libraries employed iRepertoire HTBI primers in conjunction with Arm-PCR of CDR3 regions. Via MiXCR, TCRdb re-called the multiplex PCR reads, giving one row per CDR3 protein. The sample holds hundreds of thousands of distinct CDR3 sequences, roughly 16% seen once. The same sample was also studied in work on T cells in Graves' hyperthyroidism and ophthalmopathy. That work adds: The TCR CDR3 was amplified in a first-round RT-PCR using the HTBI primer set.

The chain employs TRBV5-1 and TRBJ2-1, with unresolved D. Sequencing used peripheral blood mononuclear cells (PBMCs), obtained at new diagnosis, from a patient treated with antithyroid drugs. This clonotype was obtained from a woman aged 30 to 39 with Graves disease. This CDR3 reads CASSRQSTRWVGEQFF. CDR3 in DNA: TGCGCCAGCAGCCGGCAGTCCACTCGATGGGTAGGTGAGCAGTTCTTC.